The 18 T cell receptor beta chains below all came from one sample that was sequenced in a study of cytomegalovirus exposure and HLA in healthy donors. PCR employed 60 Vbeta and 13 Jbeta primers. Profiling relied on immunoSEQ multiplex PCR, and the TCRdb table lists in-frame clones only, not all of them. This listing includes about 150,000 clones. Sequenced input: PBMCs. The receptor source for this set is a woman aged 50 to 60 in good health and CMV-seronegative.

V and J are TRBV9 and TRBJ2-7, with TRBD2 matching over 7 bases. The trim removed 4 bases at V and 4 bases at J, leaving 8 bases unmatched. Germline loops: CDR1 SGDLS, CDR2 YYNGEE. This CDR3 comprises 14 residues. CDR3 in amino acids: CASSLGLDVYEQYF. The CDR3 region has the DNA TGTGCCAGCAGCCTTGGACTAGATGTGTACGAGCAGTACTTC.

Turning to this clone: This sample includes further DNA sequences coding for the same CDR3. The J gene is TRBJ1-2, the V gene TRBV15, with 7 bases aligning to TRBD1. J was trimmed by 4 bases and V by 1 base; bases with no gene match: 3. The CDR3 extends over 14 amino acids. Germline CDR1 reads LNHNV; CDR2 reads YYDKDF (reference sequence). The CDR3 region is CATSRGPGGYGYTF. The CDR3 DNA sequence: TGTGCCACCAGCAGAGGCCCAGGGGGCTATGGCTACACCTTC.

V usage is TRBV2 and J usage is TRBJ1-2; 7 bases line up with TRBD1. Per germline, CDR1 SNHLY and CDR2 FYNNEI. The CDR3 loop spans 15 amino acids. J was trimmed by 7 bases and V by 5 bases; bases with no gene match: 13. CDR3 sequence: CASSSQTGDSSGYTF. For the CDR3, the DNA is TGTGCCAGCAGTTCCCAAACAGGGGATAGTTCTGGCTACACCTTC.

The rearrangement joins TRBV9 to TRBJ1-5; tentative D call: TRBD1 (5 bases). CDR1 and CDR2 from the germline V gene are SGDLS and YYNGEE. V gave up 0 bases and J gave up 3 bases, with 19 bases separating them. The CDR3 is made up of 18 amino acids. The CDR3 nucleotides are TGTGCCAGCAGCGTAGGAGAAGGGGTAATGGGGCTCAATCAGCCCCAGCATTTT. Its translation is CASSVGEGVMGLNQPQHF.

The V gene is TRBV2, the J gene TRBJ2-7; TRBD2 aligns across 10 bases. Germline CDR1 reads SNHLY; CDR2 reads FYNNEI. V was clipped by 10 bases and J by 2 bases; unmatched bases: 5. The CDR3 loop spans 13 amino acids. CDR3 nucleotides: TGTGCCACCATGGGACTAGCGACCTACGAGCAGTACTTC. It yields the protein CATMGLATYEQYF. Full variable domain (missing parts from reference TRBV2 and TRBJ2-7): EPEVTQTPSHQVTQMGQEVILRCVPISNHLYFYWYRQILGQKVEFLVSFYNNEISEKSEIFDDQFSVERPDGSNFTLKIRSTKLEDSAMYFCATMGLATYEQYFGPGTRLTVT.

The V call is TRBV30, the J call TRBJ1-1, with 7 bases aligning to TRBD1. The CDR3 is 13 residues long. The J segment lost 4 bases and the V segment lost 4 bases, leaving 6 bases of the junction unmatched. Per germline, CDR1 GTSNPN and CDR2 SVGIG (reference sequence). CDR3 DNA: TGTGCCTGGAATATAAACAGGGGCACTGAAGCTTTCTTT. Residues: CAWNINRGTEAFF.

The gene calls are TRBV5-1 and TRBJ2-7; 7 bases line up with TRBD1. V trimming: 1 base; J trimming: 3 bases; junction bases outside the gene matches: 4. The CDR3 has 14 amino acids. Germline values: CDR1 SGHRS, CDR2 YFSETQ. The CDR3: CASSLNGQDYEQYF. The CDR3 coding sequence is TGCGCCAGCAGCTTGAACGGACAGGACTACGAGCAGTACTTC.

Notes on this clone: At one boundary the junction diverges from the germline segment, which might be a read error. V gene TRBV28 combines with J gene TRBJ1-6, with unresolved D. Germline CDR1 MDHEN, CDR2 SYDVKM. The CDR3 totals 9 residues. The CDR3 DNA follows: TGTGCCAGCAGTCTACCGGGGTACTTT. As protein: CASSLPGYF. The full variable domain, its missing parts supplied by reference TRBV28 and TRBJ1-6, is DVKVTQSSRYLVKRTGEKVFLECVQDMDHENMFWYRQDPGLGLRLIYFSYDVKMKEKGDIPEGYSVSREKKERFSLILESASTNQTSMYLCASSLPGYFGNGTRLTVT.

V and J are TRBV6-1 and TRBJ2-7; the match to TRBD1 covers 8 bases. Germline V lookup: CDR1 MNHNS, CDR2 SASEGT. This CDR3 region has 14 residues. The V gene end was trimmed by 3 bases and the J gene end by 6 bases; junction bases not matched to a gene: 7. The CDR3 reads CASSESRGLGEQYF. CDR3 in DNA: TGTGCCAGCAGTGAGAGCAGGGGGCTGGGCGAGCAGTACTTC.

This rearrangement joins TRBV30 to TRBJ1-4; 8 nucleotides match TRBD1. The length of the CDR3 is 15 residues. Germline trimming cut 0 bases from V and 8 bases from J; bases unmatched to any gene: 8. Germline lookup yields CDR1 GTSNPN and CDR2 SVGIG (reference sequence). CDR3 nucleotides: TGTGCCTGGAGTGTACTGGGCAGGGGGCGGGAAAAACTGTTTTTT. It is translated as CAWSVLGRGREKLFF.

CDR3 sequence: CASSQDPSGVVHEQYF. The DNA for the CDR3 is TGCGCCAGCAGCCAAGACCCTAGCGGGGTGGTCCACGAGCAGTACTTC. The rearrangement uses TRBV4-3 and TRBJ2-7, with TRBD2 matching over 9 bases. This CDR3 region has 16 residues. Trimming at V came to 0 bases and at J to 5 bases, leaving 8 bases not matched to a gene. Germline CDR1 is LGHNA and CDR2 is YSLEER.

This sequence joins TRBV2 and TRBJ2-5; TRBD2 agrees at 11 bases. Germline V CDR1 and CDR2: SNHLY, FYNNEI. V shed 5 bases and J 5 bases; nucleotides not matched to a gene: 4. This CDR3 contains 14 residues. In DNA form, the CDR3 reads TGTGCCAGCAGTCGGGGACTAGCGGTGGAGACCCAGTACTTC. This encodes CASSRGLAVETQYF.

The CDR3 loop is CASSLTTLNTEAFF. CDR3 DNA: TGCGCCAGCAGCTTAACCACTCTGAACACTGAAGCTTTCTTT. The gene calls are TRBV5-1 and TRBJ1-1; D is unresolved. The V gene lost 2 bases and the J gene lost 0 bases, with 8 bases spanning the gap. The germline V gene has CDR1 SGHRS and CDR2 YFSETQ. CDR3 size: 14 residues. Supplemented by reference TRBV5-1 and TRBJ1-1, the full variable domain reads KAGVTQTPRYLIKTRGQQVTLSCSPISGHRSVSWYQQTPGQGLQFLFEYFSETQRNKGNFPGRFSGRQFSNSRSEMNVSTLELGDSALYLCASSLTTLNTEAFFGQGTRLTVV.

The chain carries TRBV19 and TRBJ2-1; no clear D gene. The CDR3 runs to 12 residues. V was trimmed by 5 bases and J by 7 bases, leaving 9 bases between them. The germline V gene encodes CDR1 LNHDA and CDR2 SQIVND (reference sequence). DNA of the CDR3: TGTGCCAGTAGTCGGTGGCGGAATGAGCAGTTCTTC. Amino acids: CASSRWRNEQFF.

This chain joins TRBV7-3 and TRBJ2-5; maybe TRBD2 (5 bases). Germline V gene lookup returns CDR1 SGHTA and CDR2 FQGTGA. Trimming removed 2 bases at V and 5 bases at J, with 9 bases between. The CDR3 consists of 13 residues. Written as DNA, the CDR3 is TGTGCCAGCAGCTTAGAGAGGGAGGAGACCCAGTACTTC. This gives the protein CASSLEREETQYF.

In the case of this clone: Other DNA sequences in the sample encode the same CDR3. The V call is TRBV5-1, the J call TRBJ2-7, with TRBD2 matching 7 bases. After removal of 0 bases from V and 0 bases from J, the junction contained 0 bases not matched to a gene. Germline assignment: CDR1 SGHRS and CDR2 YFSETQ. CDR3 length: 14 residues. The CDR3 spells CASSLGGSSYEQYF. Here the CDR3 DNA reads TGCGCCAGCAGCTTGGGCGGGAGCTCCTACGAGCAGTACTTC.

The CDR3 DNA reads as TGCGCCAGCAGCCAAGATACAGGGCAGGCGTCGCCGTACGAGCAGTACTTC. This codes for CASSQDTGQASPYEQYF. The chain has TRBV4-3 and TRBJ2-7; tentatively, D is TRBD1 (6 bases). The CDR3 runs 17 residues. Germline CDR1 and CDR2: LGHNA and YSLEER. Between the trimmed V and J ends, which lost 0 bases and 4 bases, there was a span of 19 bases.

The rearrangement uses TRBV11-2 and TRBJ2-2; D might be TRBD1 (6 bases). V was cut by 0 bases and J by 0 bases, with 11 bases left in between. CDR3 length: 17 residues. Per the germline V gene, CDR1 is SGHAT and CDR2 is FQNNGV. The CDR3 sequence: CASSLDRDRTNTGELFF. Here the CDR3 DNA reads TGTGCCAGCAGCTTAGATCGCGACAGGACGAACACCGGGGAGCTGTTTTTT.